One sample yielded the 25 T cell receptor beta chains listed below, sequenced in a study of blood T cells in healthy people across ages. The authors ran a second PCR of roughly 7 to 11 cycles using a sample-barcoded 5' primer and a J-beta primer mix. One entry per CDR3 protein, called by TCRdb with MiXCR from the 5' RACE reads. The sample consists of about 650,000 distinct CDR3 sequences, about 30% of them appearing once. The sequencing input was blood. These receptor sequences come from a woman of 80 years or more in good health.

The gene calls are TRBV29-1 and TRBJ2-1; D is possibly TRBD2 (6 bases). This CDR3 contains 16 residues. Germline assignment: CDR1 SQVTM and CDR2 ANQGSEA. Trimming cost V 4 bases and J 2 bases, with 18 bases left between them. The CDR3 is CSVGEVGVSPYNEQFF. In DNA, the CDR3 is TGCAGCGTTGGGGAGGTAGGGGTATCACCCTACAATGAGCAGTTCTTC.

This clonotype was recorded at least ten times. The rearrangement joins TRBV30 to TRBJ2-7; D ambiguous. The V end lost 2 bases, the J end lost 2 bases, and 4 bases lay between the germline ends. Germline assignment: CDR1 GTSNPN and CDR2 SVGIG (reference sequence). The CDR3 extends over 11 amino acids. DNA of the CDR3: TGTGCCTGGAGTATCACCTACGAGCAGTACTTC. Amino acids: CAWSITYEQYF.

This chain uses TRBV5-1 with TRBJ1-1; possibly TRBD1 for D (6 bases). The CDR3 loop spans 12 amino acids. V lost 3 bases to trimming and J lost 5 bases, with 8 bases between them. CDR1 is SGHRS and CDR2 is YFSETQ in the germline V gene. The CDR3 nucleotides read TGCGCCAGCAGCTCGGGGGCAACTGAAGCTTTCTTT. This codes for CASSSGATEAFF. Full variable domain (missing parts from reference TRBV5-1 and TRBJ1-1): KAGVTQTPRYLIKTRGQQVTLSCSPISGHRSVSWYQQTPGQGLQFLFEYFSETQRNKGNFPGRFSGRQFSNSRSEMNVSTLELGDSALYLCASSSGATEAFFGQGTRLTVV.

This clonotype has at least ten counts. Written as DNA, the CDR3 is TGCAGTGCCGATCGACTAGCGGGGGGGAAATACAATGAGCAGTTCTTC. It is translated as CSADRLAGGKYNEQFF. This chain joins TRBV20-1 and TRBJ2-1, with 14 nucleotides matching TRBD2. CDR1 DFQATT and CDR2 SNEGSKA come from the germline V gene (reference sequence). V gave up 6 bases and J gave up 4 bases; unmatched junction bases: 8. The CDR3 has 16 residues.

This clonotype turned up a few times. The genes are TRBV24-1 and TRBJ1-1; D is ambiguous. V shed 7 bases and J shed 5 bases, with 13 bases lying between them. Per germline, CDR1 KGHDR and CDR2 SFDVKD. The CDR3 is 13 residues long. CDR3 sequence reads: CATSPSGGTEAFF. The DNA for the CDR3 is TGTGCCACCAGCCCCTCCGGTGGTACTGAAGCTTTCTTT.

This clonotype was seen many times. The V and J genes are TRBV20-1 and TRBJ1-4; no firm D call. CDR1 and CDR2 (germline): DFQATT, SNEGSKA (reference sequence). Trimming pared 6 bases from V and 2 bases from J, leaving 10 bases between. This CDR3 region has 13 residues. This CDR3 is CSALNPTNEKLFF. The CDR3 region has the DNA TGCAGTGCCCTCAACCCGACTAATGAAAAACTGTTTTTT.

Concerning this clonotype: Given a much more abundant clone one base away, this may be a read error. The gene calls are TRBV18 and TRBJ2-1, with 7 bases matching TRBD1. V shed 3 bases and J 0 bases; nucleotides not matched to a gene: 5. Germline V CDR1 and CDR2: KGHSH, LQKENI. The CDR3 runs 16 residues. The CDR3 spells CASSPGKGASYNEQFF. CDR3 sequence (DNA): TGTGCCAGCTCACCGGGGAAGGGGGCCTCCTACAATGAGCAGTTCTTC.

In the case of this clonotype: A much larger clone sits a single nucleotide away, making a read error possible. The gene calls are TRBV5-1 and TRBJ2-1; TRBD2 matches 10 bases. V dropped 1 base and J dropped 7; count of bases not matched to a gene: 8. The CDR3 covers 16 residues. Germline CDR1 SGHRS, CDR2 YFSETQ. The CDR3 spells CASSLPVAGGWNEQFF. The CDR3 DNA follows: TGCGCCAGCAGCTTGCCCGTAGCGGGGGGTTGGAATGAGCAGTTCTTC.

The gene calls are TRBV15 and TRBJ2-3, with D perhaps TRBD2 (7 bases). Per germline, CDR1 LNHNV and CDR2 YYDKDF (reference sequence). V lost 3 bases, J lost 4 bases, and 14 bases lay in between. The length of the CDR3 is 15 residues. In DNA form, the CDR3 reads TGTGCCACCAGCAGGGGGGGGGGCGCTTCAGATACGCAGTATTTT. It encodes CATSRGGGASDTQYF.

Comments on this clonotype: Given a much more abundant clone one base away, this may be a read error. The rearrangement joins TRBV20-1 to TRBJ2-1; tentatively, D is TRBD2 (5 bases). Germline loops: CDR1 DFQATT, CDR2 SNEGSKA (reference sequence). The CDR3 covers 15 residues. The CDR3 is CSAFRGAASYNGQFF. CDR3 sequence (DNA): TGCAGTGCCTTTCGGGGAGCGGCGAGCTACAATGGGCAGTTCTTC.

This chain uses TRBV4-1 with TRBJ2-7; 7 nucleotides agree with TRBD1. The ends lost 0 bases at V and 1 base at J; junction bases unmatched: 3. CDR3 size: 15 residues. CDR1 is MGHRA, CDR2 YSYEKL, per germline. CDR3 amino acids: CASSQEGQLSYEQYF. The CDR3 region has the DNA TGCGCCAGCAGCCAAGAGGGACAGCTTTCCTACGAGCAGTACTTC.

The chain has TRBV30 and TRBJ1-1; D unresolved. The CDR3 has 11 amino acids. The V and J ends lost 2 bases and 5 bases respectively, with 6 bases between them. Germline-derived CDR1 and CDR2 are GTSNPN and SVGIG (reference sequence). CDR3 sequence reads: CAWSTGTEAFF. The CDR3 bases are TGTGCCTGGAGTACGGGGACTGAAGCTTTCTTT.

Many counts were recorded for this clonotype. The rearrangement uses TRBV6-2 or TRBV6-3 and TRBJ1-2, with a possible D match to TRBD1 (5 bases). V lost 1 base to trimming and J lost 3 bases, with 12 bases between them. There are 15 residues in the CDR3. The germline V gene has CDR1 MNHEY and CDR2 SVGEGT. CDR3: CASSYWAGYDYGYTF. The CDR3 bases are TGTGCCAGCAGTTACTGGGCAGGGTACGACTATGGCTACACCTTC.

V and J are TRBV9 and TRBJ1-1, with D unclear. This CDR3 contains 14 residues. Between the trimmed V and J ends, which lost 4 bases and 5 bases, there was a span of 15 bases. Per the germline V gene, CDR1 is SGDLS and CDR2 is YYNGEE. The CDR3 is CASSPRREMTEAFF. In DNA form, the CDR3 reads TGTGCCAGCAGCCCCAGAAGGGAGATGACTGAAGCTTTCTTT.

This chain connects TRBV7-2 to TRBJ2-5, with D unresolved. This CDR3 has 15 residues. Germline CDR1 reads SGHTA; CDR2 reads FQGNSA. Between the trimmed V and J ends, which lost 5 bases and 5 bases, there was a span of 18 bases. CDR3 region: CASSRLKSGGETQYF. In nucleotides, the CDR3 is TGTGCCAGCAGCCGCCTCAAATCCGGCGGCGAGACCCAGTACTTC. Looking up the rest from reference TRBV7-2 and TRBJ2-5 gives the full variable domain: GAGVSQSPSNKVTEKGKDVELRCDPISGHTALYWYRQSLGQGLEFLIYFQGNSAPDKSGLPSDRFSAERTGGSVSTLTIQRTQQEDSAVYLCASSRLKSGGETQYFGPGTRLLVL.

This clonotype was seen many times. This chain uses TRBV5-1 with TRBJ2-3, with TRBD1 identical over 11 bases. This CDR3 has 16 amino acids. V was clipped by 2 bases and J by 3 bases; unmatched bases: 5. Germline V gene data show CDR1 as SGHRS and CDR2 as YFSETQ. The CDR3 here is CASSLLGTGGTDTQYF. CDR3 bases: TGCGCCAGCAGCTTACTCGGGACAGGGGGTACAGATACGCAGTATTTT.

The V call is TRBV5-1, the J call TRBJ1-4, with D possibly being TRBD1 (6 bases). Trimming took off 6 bases at V and 8 bases at J, with 17 bases between the two ends. Germline loops: CDR1 SGHRS, CDR2 YFSETQ. The CDR3 spans 14 residues. CDR3 in amino acids: CASKPQGGGEKLFF. The CDR3 nucleotides are TGCGCCAGCAAGCCACAGGGAGGAGGAGAAAAACTGTTTTTT.

As to this clonotype: A much more abundant neighbour one base away suggests this may be a read error. V is TRBV20-1 and J is TRBJ1-5, with TRBD1 matching over 10 bases. Germline V gene sequence: CDR1 DFQATT, CDR2 SNEGSKA (reference sequence). The CDR3 contains 16 residues. The CDR3 here is CSARDRTGGSNQPRHF. The CDR3 coding sequence is TGCAGTGCTAGAGATAGGACAGGGGGTAGCAATCAGCCCCGGCATTTT.

On this clonotype itself: This may stem from a read error, because a much larger clone lies one nucleotide away. The chain joins TRBV20-1 to TRBJ2-1; perhaps D is TRBD1 or TRBD2 (5 bases each). This CDR3 has 11 residues. Germline assignment: CDR1 DFQATT and CDR2 SNEGSKA (reference sequence). DNA of the CDR3: TGCAGTGCTGGGGGTAAGAATGAGCAGGTCTTC. This codes for CSAGGKNEQVF.

V and J are TRBV12-3 or TRBV12-4 and TRBJ2-1, with a tentative D call TRBD1 (5 bases). This CDR3 contains 13 residues. V was cut by 6 bases and J by 5 bases, with 11 bases left in between. The CDR3 DNA sequence: TGTGCCAGCAGCGACGGACACCACAATGAGCAGTTCTTC. Translation gives CASSDGHHNEQFF.

In regard to this clonotype: The conserved phenylalanine or tryptophan normally closing the CDR3 is absent here, so this likely arose from a read error. CDR3 amino acids: CASSPRQGRNEQFL. The DNA for the CDR3 is TGTGCCAGCAGCCCGAGACAGGGGAGGAATGAGCAGTTCTTA. This rearrangement joins TRBV3-1 to TRBJ2-1; 8 bases match TRBD1. CDR3 size: 14 residues. The ends lost 4 bases at V and 7 bases at J; junction bases unmatched: 6. Germline values: CDR1 LGHDT, CDR2 YNNKEL (reference sequence).

This clonotype was seen many times. The chain employs TRBV5-8 and TRBJ2-1; 9 positions match TRBD1. CDR3 length: 14 residues. The trim removed 1 base at V and 12 bases at J, leaving 8 bases unmatched. Germline values: CDR1 SGHTS, CDR2 YDEGEE. The CDR3 sequence is CASSLRQGGTRQFF. CDR3 DNA: TGTGCCAGCAGCTTGCGACAGGGGGGGACACGGCAGTTCTTC. Together with reference TRBV5-8 and TRBJ2-1, the CDR3 gives the full variable domain: EAGVTQSPTHLIKTRGQQATLRCSPISGHTSVYWYQQALGLGLQFLLWYDEGEERNRGNFPPRFSGRQFPNYSSELNVNALELEDSALYLCASSLRQGGTRQFFGPGTRLTVL.

This clonotype was seen at least ten times. The V gene is TRBV20-1, the J gene TRBJ2-5; 10 nucleotides align to TRBD2. V lost 7 bases to trimming and J lost 6 bases; unmatched junction nucleotides: 14. Germline V gene lookup returns CDR1 DFQATT and CDR2 SNEGSKA (reference sequence). The CDR3 spans 15 residues. The CDR3 coding sequence is TGCAGTGTCCGGGGCAGCGGGGGGGCCTGGAAGACCCAGTACTTC. Protein product: CSVRGSGGAWKTQYF.

This clonotype showed up just a few times. CDR3 loop: CSVGQGRGDQPQHF. CDR3 nucleotide sequence: TGCAGCGTTGGACAGGGAAGGGGAGATCAGCCCCAGCATTTT. The genes are TRBV29-1 and TRBJ1-5; TRBD1 aligns across 7 bases. Trimming took 4 bases from V and 5 from J; bases not matched to a gene: 8. CDR1 is SQVTM and CDR2 is ANQGSEA in the germline V gene. CDR3 length: 14 residues.

The V and J genes are TRBV4-1 and TRBJ1-5, with D unresolved. The V gene lost 1 base and the J gene lost 7 bases, with 14 bases spanning the gap. CDR1 is MGHRA, CDR2 YSYEKL, per germline. CDR3 length: 15 amino acids. The CDR3 sequence: CASSQVMGLRQPQHF. The CDR3 DNA sequence: TGCGCCAGCAGCCAAGTTATGGGGTTACGGCAGCCCCAGCATTTT.